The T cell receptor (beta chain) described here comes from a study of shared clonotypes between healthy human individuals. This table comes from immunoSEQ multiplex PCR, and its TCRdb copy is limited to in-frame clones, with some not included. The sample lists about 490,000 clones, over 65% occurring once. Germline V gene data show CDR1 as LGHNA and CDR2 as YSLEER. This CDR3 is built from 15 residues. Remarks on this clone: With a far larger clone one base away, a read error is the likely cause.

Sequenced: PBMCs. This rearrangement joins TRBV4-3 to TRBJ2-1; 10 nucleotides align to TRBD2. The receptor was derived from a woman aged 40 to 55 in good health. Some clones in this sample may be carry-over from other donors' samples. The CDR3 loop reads CAGSQASGGYNEQFF. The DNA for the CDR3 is TGCGCCGGCAGCCAAGCTAGCGGGGGTTACAATGAGCAGTTCTTC.